The clone carrying this T cell receptor beta chain turned up a few times. These data belong to a study of T-cell memory formation after mild COVID-19. Each CDR3 protein gets one entry after TCRdb re-called the 5' RACE reads with MiXCR. The table records just under 350,000 distinct CDR3 sequences, 10% to 15% of them present only once. The specimen was PBMCs or a T cell subset sorted from them (not recorded which). The receptor comes from a man between 18 and 35 years old who had mild COVID-19 (a few samples of this study predate the infection). Cell type and time point are not known.

The CDR3 loop is CATSRTSQGQPQHF. Written as DNA, the CDR3 is TGTGCCACCAGCAGGACATCACAAGGGCAGCCCCAGCATTTT. This rearrangement joins TRBV15 to TRBJ1-5; D unresolved. The CDR3 loop spans 14 amino acids. CDR1 and CDR2 (germline): LNHNV, YYDKDF (reference sequence). V lost 3 bases, J lost 7 bases, and 13 bases lay in between.